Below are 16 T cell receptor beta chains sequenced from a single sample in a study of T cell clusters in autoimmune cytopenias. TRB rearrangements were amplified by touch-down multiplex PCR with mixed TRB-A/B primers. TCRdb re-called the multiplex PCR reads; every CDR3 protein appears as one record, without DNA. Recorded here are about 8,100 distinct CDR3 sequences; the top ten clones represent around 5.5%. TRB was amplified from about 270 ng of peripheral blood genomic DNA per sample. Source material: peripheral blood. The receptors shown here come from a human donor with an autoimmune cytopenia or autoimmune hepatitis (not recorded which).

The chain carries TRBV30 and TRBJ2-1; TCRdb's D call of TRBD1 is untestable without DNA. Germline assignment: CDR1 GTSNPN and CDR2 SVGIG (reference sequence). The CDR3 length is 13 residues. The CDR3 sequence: CAWSSPGLNEQFF.

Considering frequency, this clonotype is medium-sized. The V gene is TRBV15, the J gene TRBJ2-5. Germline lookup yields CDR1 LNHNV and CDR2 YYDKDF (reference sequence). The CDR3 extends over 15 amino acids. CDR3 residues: CATSRVRVGLETQYF. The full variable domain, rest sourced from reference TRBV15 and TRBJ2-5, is DAMVIQNPRYQVTQFGKPVTLSCSQTLNHNVMYWYQQKSSQAPKLLFHYYDKDFNNEADTPDNFQSRRPNTSFCFLDIRSPGLGDTAMYLCATSRVRVGLETQYFGPGTRLLVL.

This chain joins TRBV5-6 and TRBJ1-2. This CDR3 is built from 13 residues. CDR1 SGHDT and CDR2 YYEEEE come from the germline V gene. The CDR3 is CASSSLGLEGYTF. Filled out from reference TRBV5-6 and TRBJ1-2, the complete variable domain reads DAGVTQSPTHLIKTRGQQVTLRCSPKSGHDTVSWYQQALGQGPQFIFQYYEEEERQRGNFPDRFSGHQFPNYSSELNVNALLLGDSALYLCASSSLGLEGYTFGSGTRLTVV.

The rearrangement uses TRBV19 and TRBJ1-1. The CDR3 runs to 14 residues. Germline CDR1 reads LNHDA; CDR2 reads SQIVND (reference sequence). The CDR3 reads CASRSTRENTEAFF.

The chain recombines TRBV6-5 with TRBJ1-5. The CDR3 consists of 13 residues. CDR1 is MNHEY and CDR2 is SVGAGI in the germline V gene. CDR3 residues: CASTRVRNQPQHF.

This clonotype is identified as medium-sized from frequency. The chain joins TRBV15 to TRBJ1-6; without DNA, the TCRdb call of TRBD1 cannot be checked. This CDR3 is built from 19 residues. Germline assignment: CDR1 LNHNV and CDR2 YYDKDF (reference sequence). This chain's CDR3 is CATSRAGQGGGSYNSPLHF.

The CDR3 is CASSSVSRERIERFYEQYF. The chain is built from TRBV6-5 and TRBJ2-7. This CDR3 region has 19 residues. Germline CDR1 is MNHEY and CDR2 is SVGAGI.

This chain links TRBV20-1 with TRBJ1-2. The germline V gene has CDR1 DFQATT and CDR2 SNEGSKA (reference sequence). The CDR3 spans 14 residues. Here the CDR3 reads CSAREDGGNYGYTF.

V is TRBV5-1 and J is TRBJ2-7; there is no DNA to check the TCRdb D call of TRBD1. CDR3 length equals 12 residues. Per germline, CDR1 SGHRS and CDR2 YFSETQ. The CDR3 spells CASSIDRREQYF.

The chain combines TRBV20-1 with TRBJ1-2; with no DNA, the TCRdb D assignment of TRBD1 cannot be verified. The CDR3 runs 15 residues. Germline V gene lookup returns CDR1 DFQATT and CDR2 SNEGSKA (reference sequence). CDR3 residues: CSARLGTTINYGYTF.

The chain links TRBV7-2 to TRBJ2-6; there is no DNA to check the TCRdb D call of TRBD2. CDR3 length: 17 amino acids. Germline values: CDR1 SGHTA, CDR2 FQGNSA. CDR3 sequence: CASTLNSGGAGANVLTF.

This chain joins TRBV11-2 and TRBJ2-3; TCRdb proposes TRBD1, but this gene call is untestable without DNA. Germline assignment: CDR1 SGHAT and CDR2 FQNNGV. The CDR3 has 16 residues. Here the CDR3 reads CASSLGQGVFADTQYF.

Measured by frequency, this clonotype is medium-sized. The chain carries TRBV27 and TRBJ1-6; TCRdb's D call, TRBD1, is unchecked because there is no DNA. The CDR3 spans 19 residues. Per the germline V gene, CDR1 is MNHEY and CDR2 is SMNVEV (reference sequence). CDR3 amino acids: CASSLGAISRTGSNSPLHF.

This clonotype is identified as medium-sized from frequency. The chain's CDR3 is CSAGTVNTGELFF. The chain has TRBV20-1 and TRBJ2-2; TCRdb gives TRBD1 as the D gene, but with no DNA this cannot be confirmed. This CDR3 is built from 13 residues. Germline CDR1 is DFQATT and CDR2 is SNEGSKA (reference sequence).

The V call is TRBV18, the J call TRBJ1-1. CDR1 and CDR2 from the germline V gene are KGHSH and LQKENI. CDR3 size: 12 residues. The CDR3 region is CASSQEGTEAFF.

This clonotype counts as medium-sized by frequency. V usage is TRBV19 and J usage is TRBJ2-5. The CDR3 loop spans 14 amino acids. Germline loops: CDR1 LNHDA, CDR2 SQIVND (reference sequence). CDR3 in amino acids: CASSITGVKETQYF.